The subject of this entry is one T cell receptor (beta chain). These data are taken from a study of blood T cell repertoires in COVID-19. Study context: There were acute and convalescent COVID-19 samples, and they came from the United States, Italy and Spain. PBMCs, B-cell-depleted T cells, or T cells were the source of the cDNA or gDNA that made up the material.

The length of the CDR3 is 13 residues. V was pared by 4 bases and J by 4 bases, with 10 bases between. Germline CDR1 and CDR2: KGHSH and LQKENI. Original methodology: Estimation of nucleated cell counts relied on the amplification of reference gene primers. This table comes from immunoSEQ multiplex PCR, and its TCRdb copy is limited to in-frame clones, with some not included. D and trimming were read from the DNA, whereas the V and J calls and clone size are those reported in that table. The table has fewer than 120,000 clones, roughly 91% seen once. Sequencing was carried out using peripheral blood. V gene TRBV18 combines with J gene TRBJ1-1, with D perhaps matching TRBD1 (6 bases). The clonotype was recovered from a woman in her forties or fifties with acute or convalescent COVID-19. CDR3 bases: TGTGCCAGCTCACGGAAGGACAGCACTGAAGCTTTCTTT. Protein product: CASSRKDSTEAFF.